A single sample is the source of the 31 T cell receptor beta chains below, sequenced in a study of cytomegalovirus exposure and HLA in healthy donors. Primers for the PCR totalled 60 Vbeta and 13 Jbeta. Method: immunoSEQ multiplex PCR; TCRdb's copy keeps in-frame clones and lacks some. This sample carries around 200,000 clones, 75% to 90% of them seen once, and the ten largest clones take roughly 6%. Sequenced material: PBMCs. The receptors were sampled from a man aged 35-49 years in good health and CMV-seropositive.

The gene calls are TRBV18 and TRBJ2-7; 7 positions agree with TRBD1. This CDR3 has 18 residues. V dropped 2 bases and J dropped 1; count of bases not matched to a gene: 14. The germline CDR1 and CDR2 sequences are KGHSH and LQKENI. The CDR3 sequence is CASSPILLQGSSSYEQYF. Here the CDR3 DNA reads TGTGCCAGCTCACCAATCCTCTTACAGGGGTCGTCTTCCTACGAGCAGTACTTC.

The rearrangement joins TRBV5-1 to TRBJ2-3; TRBD1 aligns across 8 bases. Germline-derived CDR1 and CDR2 are SGHRS and YFSETQ. The CDR3 spans 17 residues. Germline trimming cut 4 bases from V and 2 bases from J; bases unmatched to any gene: 12. Written as DNA, the CDR3 is TGCGCCAGCAGCCCCCTAGTCGGGACAGGAAACACAGATACGCAGTATTTT. Its translation: CASSPLVGTGNTDTQYF.

The rearrangement uses TRBV14 and TRBJ2-7, with TRBD2 matching 7 bases. From germline, CDR1 is SGHDN and CDR2 FVKESK. The CDR3 is made up of 13 amino acids. V trimming: 0 bases; J trimming: 6 bases; junction bases outside the gene matches: 2. CDR3 bases: TGTGCCAGCAGCCAAGACTGGGGGGGCGAGCAGTACTTC. Translating gives CASSQDWGGEQYF.

The chain carries TRBV5-1 and TRBJ2-5; maybe TRBD2 (6 bases). Germline CDR1 is SGHRS and CDR2 is YFSETQ. There are 14 residues in the CDR3. Trimming removed 0 bases at V and 5 bases at J, with 11 bases between. The CDR3 sequence is CASSLVAGSETQYF. The CDR3, as DNA: TGCGCCAGCAGCTTGGTGGCGGGGAGCGAGACCCAGTACTTC.

The CDR3 DNA sequence: TGTGCCAGCAGCGCGGGATTTCATAGCAATCAGCCCCAGCATTTT. This codes for CASSAGFHSNQPQHF. The chain combines TRBV11-2 with TRBJ1-5, with unresolved D. This CDR3 is 15 amino acids long. The germline gives CDR1 SGHAT, CDR2 FQNNGV. With 5 bases removed from V and 0 bases from J, the gap between germline ends came to 11 bases.

The chain employs TRBV5-6 and TRBJ2-7, with D tentatively TRBD1 (6 bases). This CDR3 has 15 residues. Trimming cost V 1 base and J 0 bases, with 11 bases left between them. Germline V gene data show CDR1 as SGHDT and CDR2 as YYEEEE. CDR3 amino acids: CASSLSRDNSYEQYF. The DNA for the CDR3 is TGTGCCAGCAGCTTGTCCCGGGACAACTCCTACGAGCAGTACTTC. The full variable domain, its missing parts supplied by reference TRBV5-6 and TRBJ2-7, is DAGVTQSPTHLIKTRGQQVTLRCSPKSGHDTVSWYQQALGQGPQFIFQYYEEEERQRGNFPDRFSGHQFPNYSSELNVNALLLGDSALYLCASSLSRDNSYEQYFGPGTRLTVT.

V is TRBV11-2 and J is TRBJ1-4, with TRBD1 matching 9 bases. From germline, CDR1 is SGHAT and CDR2 FQNNGV. This CDR3 is 16 amino acids long. V trimming: 1 base; J trimming: 7 bases; junction bases outside the gene matches: 7. The CDR3 here is CASSLGGTGIGEKLFF. CDR3 nucleotides: TGTGCCAGCAGCTTAGGGGGGACAGGGATAGGTGAAAAACTGTTTTTT.

This chain joins TRBV28 and TRBJ1-1; D ambiguous. The CDR3 extends over 14 amino acids. The germline gives CDR1 MDHEN, CDR2 SYDVKM. Trimming took off 7 bases at V and 2 bases at J, with 14 bases between the two ends. CDR3 loop: CASTLEGLNTEAFF. The CDR3 DNA is TGTGCCAGCACCTTGGAGGGCCTTAACACTGAAGCTTTCTTT.

The chain couples TRBV6-5 to TRBJ1-5, with TRBD1 as a possible D gene (6 bases). Germline V CDR1 and CDR2: MNHEY, SVGAGI. The CDR3 consists of 15 residues. Trimming stripped 6 bases from V and 0 bases from J, with 12 bases between. The CDR3 nucleotides read TGTGCCAGCAGGCTACAGGGTAATAGCAATCAGCCCCAGCATTTT. It is translated as CASRLQGNSNQPQHF.

The chain couples TRBV18 to TRBJ2-3; D not resolved. CDR3 size: 14 residues. Trimming shortened V by 0 bases and J by 0 bases, and 4 bases separated the two germline ends. The germline V gene encodes CDR1 KGHSH and CDR2 LQKENI. For the CDR3, the DNA is TGTGCCAGCTCACCACCGGGCAGCACAGATACGCAGTATTTT. This sequence encodes CASSPPGSTDTQYF.

V and J are TRBV27 and TRBJ2-5; the match to TRBD2 covers 9 bases. CDR1 is MNHEY and CDR2 is SMNVEV in the germline V gene (reference sequence). The CDR3 contains 16 residues. V shed 5 bases, J shed 1 base, and the junction held 8 bases outside the gene matches. The CDR3 reads CASSPWRGGIQETQYF. CDR3 in DNA: TGTGCCAGCAGTCCGTGGCGGGGGGGCATCCAAGAGACCCAGTACTTC.

This chain links TRBV19 with TRBJ2-2, with D tentatively TRBD2 (7 bases). The CDR3 loop spans 16 amino acids. With 2 bases removed from V and 2 bases from J, the gap between germline ends came to 12 bases. Germline CDR1 reads LNHDA; CDR2 reads SQIVND (reference sequence). CDR3 DNA sequence: TGTGCCAGTAGTATACAGTCGGGGGGCAACACCGGGGAGCTGTTTTTT. Translated: CASSIQSGGNTGELFF.

The chain combines TRBV9 with TRBJ2-1, with D hard to call. CDR1 is SGDLS and CDR2 is YYNGEE in the germline V gene. V lost 0 bases, J lost 10 bases, and 8 bases lay in between. This CDR3 region has 12 residues. The chain's CDR3 is CASSVVSWEQFF. The DNA of the CDR3 is TGTGCCAGCAGCGTAGTTAGCTGGGAGCAGTTCTTC.

The chain is built from TRBV27 and TRBJ1-4; 7 nucleotides align to TRBD1. J gave up 5 bases and V 3 bases, and 21 bases lay outside the gene matches. CDR3 size: 20 residues. Germline lookup yields CDR1 MNHEY and CDR2 SMNVEV (reference sequence). As DNA, the CDR3 is TGTGCCAGCAGTTTTCTAGCCAGGGGGAAACTTTCGCGCCGGAATGAAAAACTGTTTTTT. The encoded protein is CASSFLARGKLSRRNEKLFF.

This chain uses TRBV10-3 with TRBJ2-1; 7 positions match TRBD1. Germline-derived CDR1 and CDR2 are ENHRY and SYGVKD. The V gene end was trimmed by 5 bases and the J gene end by 12 bases; junction bases not matched to a gene: 4. The CDR3 covers 11 residues. CDR3 nucleotide sequence: TGTGCCATCAGTTTACAGGGGTGGCAGTTCTTC. Its translation is CAISLQGWQFF.

The J gene is TRBJ2-5, the V gene TRBV15, with a tentative D call TRBD1 (5 bases). The CDR3 is 14 residues long. Trimming took 6 bases from V and 5 from J, leaving 16 bases between them. CDR1 and CDR2 from the germline V gene are LNHNV and YYDKDF (reference sequence). CDR3 protein: CATRGGGARETQYF. The CDR3 nucleotides are TGTGCCACCAGAGGTGGTGGGGCGCGGGAGACCCAGTACTTC.

This clone was seen once. The V gene is TRBV9, the J gene TRBJ1-3; 10 bases align to TRBD1. This CDR3 is built from 18 residues. V shed 3 bases, J shed 7 bases, and the junction held 16 bases outside the gene matches. Germline V gene lookup returns CDR1 SGDLS and CDR2 YYNGEE. The DNA of the CDR3 is TGTGCCAGCAGCGCGCAGGCCCCTGGGACAGGGGCGGGGAACACCATATATTTT. It specifies CASSAQAPGTGAGNTIYF.

The chain uses TRBV28 and TRBJ1-1, with TRBD1 identical over 9 bases. The CDR3 runs to 17 residues. V lost 4 bases and J lost 1; bases outside the gene matches: 10. Per the germline V gene, CDR1 is MDHEN and CDR2 is SYDVKM. The CDR3 bases are TGTGCCAGCAGTTATCCCCTTCTGACAGGGGGGAACACTGAAGCTTTCTTT. Its protein is CASSYPLLTGGNTEAFF.

This chain uses TRBV10-3 with TRBJ2-3; 9 positions match TRBD1. Per germline, CDR1 ENHRY and CDR2 SYGVKD. The CDR3 is made up of 13 amino acids. V shed 6 bases and J 6 bases; nucleotides not matched to a gene: 4. CDR3 protein: CAIRGQGSDTQYF. CDR3 DNA: TGTGCCATCAGGGGACAGGGATCCGATACGCAGTATTTT.

For the CDR3, the DNA is TGTGCCAGCAGCCCAGAAACCGGGACACTCCCTTACGAGCAGTACTTC. It is translated as CASSPETGTLPYEQYF. The rearrangement joins TRBV5-6 to TRBJ2-7, with D perhaps TRBD1 (6 bases). The length of the CDR3 is 16 residues. V was pared by 4 bases and J by 4 bases, with 21 bases between. Germline V lookup: CDR1 SGHDT, CDR2 YYEEEE.

On this clone itself: Additional DNA sequences in this sample encode the identical CDR3. This sequence joins TRBV6-5 and TRBJ2-1; D may be TRBD1 (5 bases). The CDR3 is made up of 11 amino acids. Trimming stripped 5 bases from V and 6 bases from J, with 5 bases between. The V gene's germline CDR1 is MNHEY and CDR2 SVGAGI. CDR3 protein: CASSQGNEQFF. The DNA of the CDR3 is TGTGCCAGCAGTCAGGGCAATGAGCAGTTCTTC.

The chain uses TRBV19 and TRBJ1-1, with D perhaps TRBD1 (5 bases). Trimming removed 6 bases at V and 3 bases at J, with 11 bases between. The CDR3 has 13 amino acids. The germline V gene has CDR1 LNHDA and CDR2 SQIVND (reference sequence). The DNA for the CDR3 is TGTGCCAGTAGCAATGGGGGGTACACTGAAGCTTTCTTT. Translated: CASSNGGYTEAFF.

The chain has TRBV19 and TRBJ1-1; tentatively, D is TRBD1 (5 bases). Germline V gene data show CDR1 as LNHDA and CDR2 as SQIVND (reference sequence). V dropped 4 bases and J dropped 3 bases, with 15 bases sitting between them. There are 15 residues in the CDR3. The CDR3 DNA reads TGTGCCAGTAGTAGGGGTGACAGTATCTACACTGAAGCTTTCTTT. It codes for CASSRGDSIYTEAFF.

The chain employs TRBV30 and TRBJ1-3; possible D gene TRBD1, 6 bases. The CDR3 runs to 15 residues. V was cut by 2 bases and J by 4 bases, with 15 bases left in between. The V gene's germline CDR1 is GTSNPN and CDR2 SVGIG (reference sequence). For the CDR3, the DNA is TGTGCCTGGAGTTCGGGACGGGGGGCAGGAAACACCATATATTTT. Amino acids: CAWSSGRGAGNTIYF.

The genes are TRBV6-5 and TRBJ1-5, with D unclear. There are 13 residues in the CDR3. The germline gives CDR1 MNHEY, CDR2 SVGAGI. The germline V and J ends were trimmed by 5 bases and 7 bases, with 12 bases remaining between them. The CDR3 sequence: CASSVEGWQPQHF. The CDR3 DNA is TGTGCCAGCAGTGTTGAGGGTTGGCAGCCCCAGCATTTT.

The rearrangement links TRBV28 to TRBJ1-6, with D tentatively TRBD1 (5 bases). The CDR3 runs to 15 residues. Germline V gene sequence: CDR1 MDHEN, CDR2 SYDVKM. V dropped 7 bases and J dropped 0 bases, with 10 bases sitting between them. The CDR3 here is CASTDQGSYNSPLHF. In DNA, the CDR3 is TGTGCCAGCACCGATCAGGGCTCCTATAATTCACCCCTCCACTTT.

The chain couples TRBV7-9 to TRBJ2-7, with a weak D call TRBD2 (5 bases). Per germline, CDR1 SEHNR and CDR2 FQNEAQ (reference sequence). The CDR3 has 12 amino acids. The V end was cut by 8 bases, the J end by 4 bases, with 12 bases between. In DNA form, the CDR3 reads TGTGCCAGCCGTTCGGGGTCTTACGAGCAGTACTTC. It encodes CASRSGSYEQYF.

V and J are TRBV11-1 and TRBJ2-7, with 7 bases fitting TRBD1. The CDR3 has 16 residues. V lost 1 base and J lost 2; bases outside the gene matches: 8. Germline V gene lookup returns CDR1 SGHAT and CDR2 FQDESV (reference sequence). The CDR3 DNA is TGTGCCAGCAGCTTAGAGGGCCTTGGGACAGCCTACGAGCAGTACTTC. It is translated as CASSLEGLGTAYEQYF.

This clone was recorded once. V and J are TRBV7-8 and TRBJ2-3; possibly TRBD2 for D (6 bases). V lost 5 bases, J lost 1 base, and 13 bases lay in between. The CDR3 covers 15 residues. Germline-derived CDR1 and CDR2 are SGHVS and FQNEAQ. DNA of the CDR3: TGTGCCAGCAGCCCCACCCCGGGAGGCACAGATACGCAGTATTTT. This gives the protein CASSPTPGGTDTQYF.

The rearrangement links TRBV9 to TRBJ1-2, with TRBD1 matching 9 bases. This CDR3 is 20 amino acids long. Unmatched junction bases numbered 21, after V lost 4 bases and J lost 2 bases. CDR1 is SGDLS, CDR2 YYNGEE, per germline. The CDR3 region is CASSSNPTHRGLWENYGYTF. DNA for the CDR3: TGTGCCAGCAGCTCAAACCCCACTCACAGGGGGCTTTGGGAAAACTATGGCTACACCTTC.

The chain links TRBV6-1 to TRBJ2-5, with 7 positions matching TRBD1. Germline values: CDR1 MNHNS, CDR2 SASEGT. With 4 bases clipped from V and 1 base from J, the junction kept 6 bases outside the gene matches. The CDR3 is 15 residues long. The CDR3 region has the DNA TGTGCCAGCAGTGCCGGTGACAGGGCCCAAGAGACCCAGTACTTC. Its protein is CASSAGDRAQETQYF.